Below are 8 T cell receptor beta chains sequenced from a single sample in a study of shared clonotypes between healthy human individuals. The protocol was immunoSEQ multiplex PCR, while the TCRdb copy is restricted to in-frame clones and leaves out a portion. The table shows around 2.5 million clones, with 80% to 95% occurring only once. The source material was naive CD4+ T cells from PBMCs. Subset here: CD45RA+ positively selected. These receptors came from a young man in good health. Some clones in this sample may be carry-over from other donors' samples.

V is TRBV9 and J is TRBJ2-3, with 14 nucleotides matching TRBD2. V lost 3 bases and J lost 3; bases outside the gene matches: 6. The germline V gene has CDR1 SGDLS and CDR2 YYNGEE. The CDR3 loop spans 17 amino acids. The CDR3, as DNA: TGTGCCAGCAGCGCCCTCGGACTAGCGGGAGGTACAGATACGCAGTATTTT. Amino acid sequence: CASSALGLAGGTDTQYF.

This sequence joins TRBV2 and TRBJ1-4; TRBD1 matches 10 bases. From germline, CDR1 is SNHLY and CDR2 FYNNEI. The CDR3 runs 17 residues. The ends lost 5 bases at V and 0 bases at J; junction bases unmatched: 6. In DNA, the CDR3 is TGTGCCAGCAGTTTGGACAGGGGGTATTCAACTAATGAAAAACTGTTTTTT. Protein sequence: CASSLDRGYSTNEKLFF.

This chain uses TRBV18 with TRBJ1-1; D is unresolved. The V end was cut by 2 bases, the J end by 4 bases, with 20 bases between. Germline values: CDR1 KGHSH, CDR2 LQKENI. The CDR3 spans 17 residues. The CDR3, as DNA: TGTGCCAGCTCACCAATCTCCGACATGGGGTTAGGCACTGAAGCTTTCTTT. Protein: CASSPISDMGLGTEAFF. Based on the CDR3 plus reference TRBV18 and TRBJ1-1, the full variable domain is NAGVMQNPRHLVRRRGQEARLRCSPMKGHSHVYWYRQLPEEGLKFMVYLQKENIIDESGMPKERFSAEFPKEGPSILRIQQVVRGDSAAYFCASSPISDMGLGTEAFFGQGTRLTVV.

The chain has TRBV5-1 and TRBJ2-5; 7 nucleotides line up with TRBD1. Unmatched junction bases numbered 5, after V lost 5 bases and J lost 4 bases. Germline assignment: CDR1 SGHRS and CDR2 YFSETQ. The CDR3 extends over 13 amino acids. This CDR3 reads CASRLTGLETQYF. CDR3 nucleotides: TGCGCCAGCAGGTTGACAGGGCTAGAGACCCAGTACTTC.

The CDR3 sequence is CASLPTSESSYEQYF. The DNA of the CDR3 is TGTGCCAGTCTCCCAACTAGCGAGAGCTCCTACGAGCAGTACTTC. V usage is TRBV19 and J usage is TRBJ2-7; TRBD2 matches at 7 bases. CDR1 and CDR2 (germline): LNHDA, SQIVND (reference sequence). This CDR3 region has 15 residues. Trimming removed 8 bases from V and 0 bases from J; junction bases left unmatched: 10.

The CDR3 DNA reads TGTGCCAGCAGTTCTTACCCGGGACTAGCGGGAGTAGATACGCAGTATTTT. Translating it yields CASSSYPGLAGVDTQYF. J is TRBJ2-3 and V is TRBV28; 14 positions match TRBD2. V shed 4 bases, J shed 5 bases, and the junction held 8 bases outside the gene matches. The CDR3 spans 17 residues. The germline gives CDR1 MDHEN, CDR2 SYDVKM.

CDR3 DNA sequence: TGTGCCAGCAGTGACCGGGACAGGGGTTTCTATAGCAATCAGCCCCAGCATTTT. Encoded protein: CASSDRDRGFYSNQPQHF. The chain is built from TRBV6-1 and TRBJ1-5; 10 bases map to TRBD1. Germline CDR1 and CDR2: MNHNS and SASEGT. This CDR3 is built from 18 residues. Trimming removed 3 bases from V and 0 bases from J; junction bases left unmatched: 8.

The V call is TRBV14, the J call TRBJ2-1; D remains unclear. CDR3 length: 14 residues. Germline V gives CDR1 SGHDN, CDR2 FVKESK. With 1 base removed from V and 7 bases from J, the gap between germline ends came to 11 bases. The DNA of the CDR3 is TGTGCCAGCAGCCAAGTTGTGAGCACGAATGAGCAGTTCTTC. Translation gives CASSQVVSTNEQFF.